The clone carrying this T cell receptor beta chain occurred once. Germline trimming cut 3 bases from V and 2 bases from J; bases unmatched to any gene: 8. CDR1 SNHLY and CDR2 FYNNEI come from the germline V gene. The CDR3 extends over 16 amino acids. This entry comes from a study of cytomegalovirus exposure and HLA in healthy donors. The primer mix had 60 Vbeta and 13 Jbeta primers. Sequenced by immunoSEQ multiplex PCR; TCRdb stores in-frame clones only, minus some. The sample shows 150,000 to 180,000 clones, around 80% of them seen only once. It was healthy bone marrow donors who served as donors. Material: PBMCs. The chain recombines TRBV2 with TRBJ2-3; 7 bases agree with TRBD2. This TCR was recovered from a man in his thirties or forties in good health and CMV-seropositive. CDR3 region: CASSEISSGYTDTQYF. For the CDR3, the DNA is TGTGCCAGCAGTGAGATTTCTAGCGGATACACAGATACGCAGTATTTT. Full variable domain (rest looked up from reference TRBV2 and TRBJ2-3): EPEVTQTPSHQVTQMGQEVILRCVPISNHLYFYWYRQILGQKVEFLVSFYNNEISEKSEIFDDQFSVERPDGSNFTLKIRSTKLEDSAMYFCASSEISSGYTDTQYFGPGTRLTVL.